This T cell receptor (beta chain) was sequenced during a study of shared clonotypes between healthy human individuals. Study results and limitations: Lower generation probabilities were found for non-shared clonotypes than for those shared by all four donors.

Many counts were recorded for this clone. Antigen specificity is unknown. CDR3 length: 16 residues. V was pared by 2 bases and J by 7 bases, with 14 bases of the junction left unmatched. Germline assignment: CDR1 SGHRS and CDR2 YFSETQ. Each subset's genomic DNA was shared equally among a number of immunoSEQ plates. The assay was immunoSEQ multiplex PCR, and TCRdb's table has in-frame clones only and misses some. The table shows 740,000 or so clones, with about 80% occurring only once. The TCR originated in a woman in her 30s in good health. The V gene is TRBV5-1, the J gene TRBJ2-5, with TRBD1 identical over 7 bases. The sample was memory CD4+ T cells sorted from blood. Sample subset: CD45RA-negative fraction. The CDR3 loop is CASSLGSTGWYGTQYF. The CDR3 DNA reads as TGCGCCAGCAGCTTAGGCTCGACAGGGTGGTATGGGACCCAGTACTTC.